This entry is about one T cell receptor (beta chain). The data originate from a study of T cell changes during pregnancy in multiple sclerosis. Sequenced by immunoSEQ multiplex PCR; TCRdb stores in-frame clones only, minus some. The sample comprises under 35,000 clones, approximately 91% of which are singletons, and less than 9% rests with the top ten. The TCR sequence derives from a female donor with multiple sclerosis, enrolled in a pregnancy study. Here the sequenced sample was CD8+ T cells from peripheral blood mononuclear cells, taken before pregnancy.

The CDR3 DNA reads as TGTGCCAGCAGCTCACCCCCCCCCGGGACAGAAGATAACTATGGCTACACCTTC. Translated, it gives CASSSPPPGTEDNYGYTF. The chain carries TRBV7-9 and TRBJ1-2; 7 bases fit TRBD1. The CDR3 loop spans 18 amino acids. With V trimmed by 4 bases and J by 1 base, 15 bases remained unmatched. The germline CDR1 and CDR2 sequences are SEHNR and FQNEAQ (reference sequence). Looking up the rest from reference TRBV7-9 and TRBJ1-2 gives the full variable domain: DTGVSQNPRHKITKRGQNVTFRCDPISEHNRLYWYRQTLGQGPEFLTYFQNEAQLEKSRLLSDRFSAERPKGSFSTLEIQRTEQGDSAMYLCASSSPPPGTEDNYGYTFGSGTRLTVV.